A single sample is the source of the 8 T cell receptor beta chains below, sequenced in a study of T cell repertoires in cytomegalovirus infection. One entry per CDR3 protein, called by TCRdb with MiXCR from the reads. Of 200,000 to 300,000 distinct CDR3 sequences listed, 8% to 9.5% were seen once; the top ten hold about 16%. The sequencing sample was made of PBMCs. The receptor set was obtained from a human donor in good health (CMV status not recorded). Some clones in this sample may be carry-over from other donors' samples.

The table lists this clonotype with many counts. The J gene is TRBJ1-6, the V gene TRBV28; 9 nucleotides align to TRBD1. CDR3 length: 14 amino acids. The germline V gene has CDR1 MDHEN and CDR2 SYDVKM. The trim removed 7 bases at V and 11 bases at J, leaving 9 bases unmatched. The CDR3 DNA sequence: TGTGCCAGCACCTTGGGGACAGGGATAACACCCCTCCACTTT. Translation gives CASTLGTGITPLHF.

This clonotype was detected ten times or more. The chain joins TRBV2 to TRBJ2-1; D is perhaps TRBD2 (5 bases). Germline CDR1 and CDR2: SNHLY and FYNNEI. The CDR3 extends over 15 amino acids. The ends were cut back, 7 bases at V and 0 bases at J, with 13 bases in the middle. As DNA, the CDR3 is TGTGCCAGCATTCTGGACCGGGGCTCCTACAATGAGCAGTTCTTC. Protein sequence: CASILDRGSYNEQFF.

V is TRBV12-3 or TRBV12-4 and J is TRBJ1-4, with a possible D match to TRBD1 (6 bases). The V gene lost 5 bases and the J gene lost 9 bases, with 10 bases spanning the gap. The CDR3 contains 12 residues. The DNA of the CDR3 is TGTGCCAGCAGTACCGGACAGCAAAAACTGTTTTTT. This encodes CASSTGQQKLFF.

The table lists this clonotype with many counts. This chain links TRBV6-1 with TRBJ2-7; 9 bases are shared with TRBD1. The germline gives CDR1 MNHNS, CDR2 SASEGT. The CDR3 is made up of 15 amino acids. V lost 2 bases and J lost 2; bases outside the gene matches: 4. The CDR3 reads CASSEMTGGPYEQYF. The CDR3 nucleotides read TGTGCCAGCAGTGAAATGACAGGGGGTCCCTACGAGCAGTACTTC.

This clonotype was observed many times. This chain uses TRBV27 with TRBJ2-4, with 7 nucleotides matching TRBD2. The germline V gene has CDR1 MNHEY and CDR2 SMNVEV (reference sequence). This CDR3 contains 14 residues. V trimming: 6 bases; J trimming: 5 bases; junction bases outside the gene matches: 7. The CDR3 nucleotides are TGTGCCAGCAGACCACTCGCGGGAGAAAACATTCAGTACTTC. Translated, it gives CASRPLAGENIQYF.

There are a few counts of this clonotype. The CDR3 DNA is TGCAGTGCTAGAGCCAGGGCTAACTATAATTCACCCCTCCACTTT. This encodes CSARARANYNSPLHF. This chain uses TRBV20-1 with TRBJ1-6, with D possibly matching TRBD1 (5 bases). V lost 1 base to trimming and J lost 3 bases, with 10 bases between them. Germline V CDR1 and CDR2: DFQATT, SNEGSKA (reference sequence). CDR3 size: 15 residues.

The V gene is TRBV5-1, the J gene TRBJ1-2; D not resolved. Germline V lookup: CDR1 SGHRS, CDR2 YFSETQ. The CDR3 loop spans 14 amino acids. V was clipped by 5 bases and J by 8 bases, with 19 bases between them. CDR3 sequence: CASRNLPGSGGYTF. CDR3 in DNA: TGCGCCAGCAGAAACCTCCCGGGGTCTGGGGGCTACACCTTC.

This clonotype was observed a handful of times. J is TRBJ2-5 and V is TRBV29-1; D might be TRBD2 (6 bases). Germline V gene lookup returns CDR1 SQVTM and CDR2 ANQGSEA. The CDR3 totals 13 residues. V lost 1 base and J 0 bases, leaving 6 bases between the germline ends. CDR3 in amino acids: CSVEGTNQETQYF. As DNA, the CDR3 is TGCAGCGTTGAAGGGACTAACCAAGAGACCCAGTACTTC.